This T cell receptor beta chain was identified during a study of blood T cell repertoires in COVID-19. Overall study: COVID-19 samples from acute and convalescent phases originated in the United States, Italy and Spain. PBMCs, B-cell-depleted T cells, or T cells provided the cDNA or gDNA that made up the material.

Source study methods: Estimation of nucleated cell counts was performed using reference gene primer amplification. Here immunoSEQ multiplex PCR was the method, and the copy in TCRdb shows in-frame clones only, minus some. That table furnishes V, J and clone size, whereas the DNA furnished D and trimming. The profile shows roughly 100,000 clones, under 85% of them singletons. V lost 4 bases, J lost 7 bases, and 9 bases stayed unmatched. Germline loops: CDR1 SGHRS, CDR2 YFSETQ. This CDR3 is built from 16 residues. Specimen: peripheral blood. The clonotype originates from a woman between 55 and 75 years old with acute or convalescent COVID-19. The genes are TRBV5-1 and TRBJ1-6; 9 bases agree with TRBD1. CDR3 bases: TGCGCCAGCAGCCCGGAGGGACAGGGTGACAATTCACCCCTCCACTTT. It encodes CASSPEGQGDNSPLHF. The full variable domain, rest sourced from reference TRBV5-1 and TRBJ1-6, is KAGVTQTPRYLIKTRGQQVTLSCSPISGHRSVSWYQQTPGQGLQFLFEYFSETQRNKGNFPGRFSGRQFSNSRSEMNVSTLELGDSALYLCASSPEGQGDNSPLHFGNGTRLTVT.